This is a list of T cell receptor beta chains from one sample in a study of T cell changes during pregnancy in multiple sclerosis. Profiled with immunoSEQ multiplex PCR; TCRdb holds only in-frame clones, not every one. The table shows 72,000 or so clones, with roughly 93% occurring only once. This sample comprised peripheral blood, obtained in the second trimester of pregnancy. Receptors were obtained from a female donor with multiple sclerosis, enrolled in a pregnancy study. The CDR3 runs from the conserved cysteine through the conserved F or W. Fields, in order: V gene, clone size, J gene, D gene, CDR3 protein, CDR3 DNA. A D gene is named only where the DNA matches it firmly. Clone size appears in some rows only: once, few, many, or a class for an expanded clone.

V: TRBV30; size: NA; J: TRBJ2-6; D: TRBD1; CDR3: CAWSPRQGRGANVLTF; DNA: TGTGCCTGGAGCCCTAGACAGGGGAGGGGGGCCAACGTCCTGACTTTC
V: TRBV6-4; size: NA; J: TRBJ1-1; D: NA; CDR3: CASSEVGGGTEAFF; DNA: TGTGCCAGCAGTGAGGTCGGGGGTGGGACTGAAGCTTTCTTT
V: TRBV4-1; size: NA; J: TRBJ2-5; D: TRBD2; CDR3: CASSHGPELAGGRETQYF; DNA: TGCGCCAGCAGCCACGGACCCGAACTAGCGGGGGGTCGAGAGACCCAGTACTTC
V: TRBV5-6; size: NA; J: TRBJ2-7; D: TRBD1; CDR3: CASSSSRWGTGVYEQYF; DNA: TGTGCCAGCAGCTCCAGTCGGTGGGGGACAGGGGTCTACGAGCAGTACTTC
V: TRBV7-9; size: NA; J: TRBJ2-7; D: NA; CDR3: CASSSTGGYEQYF; DNA: TGTGCCAGCAGCTCGACAGGAGGCTACGAGCAGTACTTC
V: TRBV11-1; size: NA; J: TRBJ1-1; D: NA; CDR3: CASNKLRRSTDTEAFF; DNA: TGTGCCAGCAACAAACTCAGAAGGAGCACGGACACTGAAGCTTTCTTT
V: TRBV18; size: NA; J: TRBJ1-1; D: NA; CDR3: CASSPPPGNAFF; DNA: TGTGCCAGCTCACCACCGCCAGGGAATGCTTTCTTT
V: TRBV5-1; size: NA; J: TRBJ1-1; D: NA; CDR3: CASSFFGEGSTEAFF; DNA: TGCGCCAGCAGCTTCTTCGGGGAGGGATCGACTGAAGCTTTCTTT
V: TRBV7-9; size: NA; J: TRBJ2-3; D: TRBD2; CDR3: CASSSAGRGDTDTQYF; DNA: TGTGCCAGCAGCTCCGCCGGGAGGGGAGACACAGATACGCAGTATTTT
V: TRBV7-9; size: NA; J: TRBJ2-5; D: TRBD2; CDR3: CASSLWGGQEQETQYF; DNA: TGTGCCAGCAGCTTATGGGGAGGGCAGGAGCAAGAGACCCAGTACTTC
V: TRBV4-1; size: NA; J: TRBJ2-5; D: TRBD1; CDR3: CASSDRTGEETQYF; DNA: TGCGCCAGCAGCGACAGGACAGGAGAAGAGACCCAGTACTTC
V: TRBV20-1; size: NA; J: TRBJ2-3; D: NA; CDR3: CSANSPETQYF; DNA: TGCAGTGCTAATAGTCCCGAGACGCAGTATTTT
V: TRBV9; size: NA; J: TRBJ2-5; D: TRBD2; CDR3: CASSVGSGTSFWETQYF; DNA: TGTGCCAGCAGCGTTGGATCCGGGACTAGCTTTTGGGAGACCCAGTACTTC
V: TRBV2; size: NA; J: TRBJ2-7; D: NA; CDR3: CASRVQGNEQYF; DNA: TGTGCCAGCAGGGTACAGGGAAACGAGCAGTACTTC
V: TRBV18; size: NA; J: TRBJ1-2; D: TRBD1; CDR3: CASSPREETGGNGYTF; DNA: TGTGCCAGCTCACCAAGAGAGGAGACAGGGGGTAACGGCTACACCTTC
V: TRBV30; size: once; J: TRBJ1-1; D: NA; CDR3: CAWGTGNTEAFF; DNA: TGTGCCTGGGGTACAGGGAACACTGAAGCTTTCTTT
V: TRBV5-1; size: NA; J: TRBJ1-1; D: TRBD1; CDR3: CASSIGQGATEAFF; DNA: TGCGCCAGCAGCATCGGACAGGGGGCCACTGAAGCTTTCTTT
V: TRBV5-1; size: NA; J: TRBJ2-1; D: NA; CDR3: CASSTRLEINNEQFF; DNA: TGCGCCAGCAGCACCCGACTGGAGATTAACAATGAGCAGTTCTTC
V: TRBV2; size: NA; J: TRBJ2-2; D: NA; CDR3: CASSTKPGLRNTGELFF; DNA: TGTGCCAGCAGCACTAAACCGGGACTGCGGAACACCGGGGAGCTGTTTTTT
V: TRBV5-1; size: NA; J: TRBJ1-1; D: TRBD1; CDR3: CASSLRQGQAPEAFF; DNA: TGCGCCAGCAGCTTGCGGCAGGGACAGGCCCCTGAAGCTTTCTTT
V: TRBV4-1; size: NA; J: TRBJ1-2; D: NA; CDR3: CASSPGRGHYGYTF; DNA: TGCGCCAGCAGCCCCGGGCGGGGTCACTATGGCTACACCTTC
V: TRBV19; size: NA; J: TRBJ2-7; D: NA; CDR3: CASSPYNLGEGQYF; DNA: TGTGCCAGTAGCCCCTATAATCTCGGAGAGGGGCAGTACTTC
V: TRBV6-5; size: NA; J: TRBJ2-7; D: NA; CDR3: CASSYSSGAGYEQYF; DNA: TGTGCCAGCAGTTACTCGTCAGGGGCCGGTTATGAGCAGTACTTC
V: TRBV28; size: NA; J: TRBJ2-3; D: TRBD2; CDR3: CASSQTSGGFADTQYF; DNA: TGTGCCAGCAGCCAAACTAGCGGGGGCTTCGCAGATACGCAGTATTTT
V: TRBV6-1; size: NA; J: TRBJ2-3; D: TRBD1; CDR3: CATGQDTDTQYF; DNA: TGTGCCACGGGACAGGACACAGATACGCAGTATTTT
V: TRBV18; size: NA; J: TRBJ2-3; D: NA; CDR3: CASSPMRVEADTQYF; DNA: TGTGCCAGCTCACCAATGAGGGTCGAGGCAGATACGCAGTATTTT
V: TRBV29-1; size: NA; J: TRBJ2-3; D: NA; CDR3: CSIGRLGRNGDTQYF; DNA: TGCAGCATTGGCCGGTTGGGCCGGAATGGAGATACGCAGTATTTT
V: TRBV27; size: NA; J: TRBJ1-1; D: NA; CDR3: CASSFGQENTEAFF; DNA: TGTGCCAGCAGTTTTGGGCAGGAGAACACTGAAGCTTTCTTT
V: TRBV5-1; size: NA; J: TRBJ1-6; D: NA; CDR3: CASSLAPPGSSYNSPLHF; DNA: TGCGCCAGCAGCTTGGCCCCCCCGGGGAGCTCCTATAATTCACCCCTCCACTTT
V: TRBV6-1; size: NA; J: TRBJ2-3; D: TRBD2; CDR3: CASSRAGAITDTQYF; DNA: TGTGCCAGCAGCCGAGCGGGGGCGATCACAGATACGCAGTATTTT
V: TRBV16; size: NA; J: TRBJ1-1; D: TRBD1; CDR3: CASSLRTGGSTEAFF; DNA: TGTGCCAGCAGCCTCAGGACAGGGGGGAGTACTGAAGCTTTCTTT
V: TRBV11-2; size: NA; J: TRBJ2-5; D: NA; CDR3: CASSFNRQETQYF; DNA: TGTGCCAGCAGCTTCAATAGACAAGAGACCCAGTACTTC
V: TRBV5-1; size: NA; J: TRBJ2-7; D: TRBD1; CDR3: CASSRGQVMGYEQYF; DNA: TGCGCCAGCAGCAGGGGACAGGTTATGGGCTACGAGCAGTACTTC
V: TRBV7-3; size: NA; J: TRBJ1-1; D: NA; CDR3: CASSLTGNTEAFF; DNA: TGTGCCAGCAGCTTGACAGGGAACACTGAAGCTTTCTTT
V: TRBV5-4; size: NA; J: TRBJ2-5; D: TRBD1; CDR3: CASSLMGTGARETQYF; DNA: TGTGCCAGCAGTTTGATGGGGACAGGTGCTCGTGAGACCCAGTACTTC
V: TRBV19; size: NA; J: TRBJ2-1; D: TRBD1; CDR3: CASSISNRGRYNEQFF; DNA: TGTGCCAGTAGTATATCGAACAGGGGAAGATACAATGAGCAGTTCTTC
V: TRBV5-1; size: NA; J: TRBJ2-2; D: NA; CDR3: CASSYPPGVNTGELFF; DNA: TGCGCCAGCAGCTACCCCCCGGGAGTAAACACCGGGGAGCTGTTTTTT
V: TRBV9; size: few; J: TRBJ1-2; D: TRBD1; CDR3: CASSVGDRGPYGYTF; DNA: TGTGCCAGCAGCGTAGGTGATAGGGGGCCTTATGGCTACACCTTC
V: TRBV29-1; size: NA; J: TRBJ1-2; D: NA; CDR3: CSVPSHYGYTF; DNA: TGCAGCGTTCCCAGTCACTATGGCTACACCTTC
V: TRBV7-8; size: NA; J: TRBJ2-5; D: TRBD2; CDR3: CASSLEAGGSQETQYF; DNA: TGTGCCAGCAGCTTAGAAGCGGGGGGCTCCCAAGAGACCCAGTACTTC
V: TRBV6-5; size: NA; J: TRBJ1-4; D: NA; CDR3: CASSPGPPEGKLFF; DNA: TGTGCCAGCAGTCCAGGACCTCCGGAGGGAAAACTGTTTTTT
V: TRBV6-1; size: NA; J: TRBJ1-3; D: NA; CDR3: CASSIRTGTGNTIYF; DNA: TGTGCCAGCAGCATACGAACAGGGACGGGAAACACCATATATTTT
V: TRBV6-1; size: NA; J: TRBJ2-4; D: TRBD2; CDR3: CASSEQWEGKAKNIQYF; DNA: TGTGCCAGCAGTGAACAGTGGGAGGGGAAAGCCAAAAACATTCAGTACTTC
V: TRBV13; size: NA; J: TRBJ2-5; D: NA; CDR3: CASSSGLPPTQYF; DNA: TGTGCCAGCAGCTCCGGACTGCCGCCGACCCAGTACTTC
V: TRBV7-2; size: NA; J: TRBJ1-3; D: NA; CDR3: CASSLATGTGNTIYF; DNA: TGTGCCAGCAGCTTAGCCACAGGGACTGGAAACACCATATATTTT
V: TRBV7-2; size: once; J: TRBJ2-7; D: NA; CDR3: CASSFGRYRPLSGEQYF; DNA: TGTGCCAGCAGCTTCGGCCGATACCGCCCCCTGTCGGGGGAGCAGTACTTC